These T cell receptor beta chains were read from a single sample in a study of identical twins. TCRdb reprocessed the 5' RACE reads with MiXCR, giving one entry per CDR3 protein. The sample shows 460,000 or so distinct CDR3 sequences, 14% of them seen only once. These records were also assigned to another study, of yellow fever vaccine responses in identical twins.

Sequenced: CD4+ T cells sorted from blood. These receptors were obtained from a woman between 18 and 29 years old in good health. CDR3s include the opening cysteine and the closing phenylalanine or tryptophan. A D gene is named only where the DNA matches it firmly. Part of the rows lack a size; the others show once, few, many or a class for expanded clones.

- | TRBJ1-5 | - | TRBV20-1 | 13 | CSASRGRNQPQHF | TGCAGTGCTAGCAGAGGGAGAAATCAGCCCCAGCATTTT
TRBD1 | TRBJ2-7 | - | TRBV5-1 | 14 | CASRAGQASYEQYF | TGCGCCAGCAGGGCGGGACAGGCCTCCTACGAGCAGTACTTC
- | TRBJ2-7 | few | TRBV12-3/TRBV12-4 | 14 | CASSLGQGWYEQYF | TGTGCCAGCAGTTTGGGGCAGGGGTGGTACGAGCAGTACTTC
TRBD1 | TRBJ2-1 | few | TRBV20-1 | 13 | CSARTGHHNEQFF | TGCAGTGCTAGGACAGGGCATCACAATGAGCAGTTCTTC
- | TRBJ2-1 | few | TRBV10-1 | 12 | CANGQGGGEQFF | TGCGCCAACGGACAGGGCGGGGGTGAGCAGTTCTTC
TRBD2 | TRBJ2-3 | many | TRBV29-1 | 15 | CSALGLAGSGDTQYF | TGCAGCGCCCTGGGACTAGCGGGGTCTGGGGATACGCAGTATTTT
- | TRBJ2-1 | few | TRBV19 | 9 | CAPWNEQFF | TGTGCGCCGTGGAATGAGCAGTTCTTC
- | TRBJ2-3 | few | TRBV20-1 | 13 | CSAPVNSADTQYF | TGCAGTGCCCCGGTCAATTCTGCAGATACGCAGTATTTT
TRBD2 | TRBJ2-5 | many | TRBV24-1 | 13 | CATSHGGQETQYF | TGTGCCACCAGTCACGGGGGGCAAGAGACCCAGTACTTC
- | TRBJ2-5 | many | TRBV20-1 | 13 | CSARDPSRETQYF | TGCAGTGCTAGAGATCCTAGTAGGGAGACCCAGTACTTC
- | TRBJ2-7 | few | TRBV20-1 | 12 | CSARGGGLEQYF | TGCAGTGCTAGAGGGGGGGGGCTCGAGCAGTACTTC
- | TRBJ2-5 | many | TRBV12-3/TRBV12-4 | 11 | CASSLSETQYF | TGTGCCAGCAGTTTATCGGAGACCCAGTACTTC
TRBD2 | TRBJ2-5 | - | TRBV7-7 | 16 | CASSLDGGSSLETQYF | TGTGCTAGCAGCTTAGATGGCGGGAGCAGTCTAGAGACCCAGTACTTC
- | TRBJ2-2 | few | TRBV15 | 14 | CATGPGGNTGELFF | TGTGCCACTGGTCCTGGGGGTAACACCGGGGAGCTGTTTTTT
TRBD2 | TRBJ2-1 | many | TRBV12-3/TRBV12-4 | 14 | CASSLRASGGEQFF | TGTGCCAGCAGTTTGAGGGCTAGCGGGGGGGAGCAGTTCTTC
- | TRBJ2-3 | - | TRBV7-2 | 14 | CASSLDRVLDTQYF | TGTGCCAGCAGCTTAGACCGGGTTTTGGATACGCAGTATTTT
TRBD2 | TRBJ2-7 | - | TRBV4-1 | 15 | CASKGLLGHGYEQYF | TGCGCCAGCAAGGGACTATTAGGTCATGGGTACGAGCAGTACTTC
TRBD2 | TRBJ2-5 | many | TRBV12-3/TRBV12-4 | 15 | CASSHGGGGGETQYF | TGTGCCAGCAGTCATGGCGGGGGTGGAGGAGAGACCCAGTACTTC
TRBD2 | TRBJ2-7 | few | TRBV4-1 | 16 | CASSQGLTSAPYEQYF | TGCGCCAGCAGCCAGGGTTTGACTAGCGCTCCCTACGAGCAGTACTTC
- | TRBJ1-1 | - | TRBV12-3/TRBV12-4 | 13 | CASGRVVNTEAFF | TGTGCCAGCGGAAGGGTGGTGAACACTGAAGCTTTCTTT
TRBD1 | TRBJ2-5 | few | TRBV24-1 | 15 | CATRATGGSGETQYF | TGTGCCACCAGAGCCACAGGGGGCTCGGGAGAGACCCAGTACTTC
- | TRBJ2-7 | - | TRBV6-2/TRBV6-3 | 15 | CASGGHDRSDYEQYF | TGTGCCAGCGGGGGACACGACAGGTCTGATTACGAGCAGTACTTC
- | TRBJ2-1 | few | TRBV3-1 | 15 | CASSQVLASYNEQFF | TGTGCCAGCAGCCAAGTCCTAGCTTCATACAATGAGCAGTTCTTC
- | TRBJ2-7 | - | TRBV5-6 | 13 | CASSLLGQNEQYF | TGTGCCAGCAGCTTGTTAGGCCAGAACGAGCAGTACTTC
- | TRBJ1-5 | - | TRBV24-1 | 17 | CATSDGSRGPGSQPQHF | TGTGCCACCAGTGACGGTAGTCGGGGGCCGGGGAGTCAGCCCCAGCATTTT
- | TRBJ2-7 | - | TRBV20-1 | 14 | CSAVNGGLLYEQYF | TGCAGTGCTGTAAACGGCGGGTTATTGTACGAGCAGTACTTC
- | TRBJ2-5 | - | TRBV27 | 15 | CASSLFGTAIGTQYF | TGTGCCAGCAGTTTATTCGGGACGGCCATTGGGACCCAGTACTTC
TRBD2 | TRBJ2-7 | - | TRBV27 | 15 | CASSLRGTSVHEQYF | TGTGCCAGCAGTTTAAGAGGGACTAGCGTCCACGAGCAGTACTTC
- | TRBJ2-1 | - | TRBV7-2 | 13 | CASSLAAGRGQFF | TGTGCCAGCAGCTTAGCAGCTGGCCGGGGGCAGTTCTTC
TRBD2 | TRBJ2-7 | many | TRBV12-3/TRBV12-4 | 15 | CASSLARTRGYEQYF | TGTGCCAGCAGTTTAGCCCGGACTAGAGGTTACGAGCAGTACTTC
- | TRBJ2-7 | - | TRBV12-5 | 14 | CASGLASTRFEQYF | TGTGCTAGTGGTTTGGCCAGTACTAGATTCGAGCAGTACTTC
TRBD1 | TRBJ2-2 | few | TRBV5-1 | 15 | CASNRDSLLSGELFF | TGCGCCAGCAACCGGGACAGCCTTCTGTCCGGGGAGCTGTTTTTT
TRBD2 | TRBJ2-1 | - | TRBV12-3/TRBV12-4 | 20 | CASSPRDRTGGPSRSGEQFF | TGTGCCAGCAGCCCTAGGGACCGGACGGGAGGGCCTTCACGATCGGGAGAGCAGTTCTTC
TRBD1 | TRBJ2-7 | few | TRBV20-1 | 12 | CSARGDRGQQYF | TGCAGTGCTAGAGGCGACAGGGGGCAGCAGTACTTC
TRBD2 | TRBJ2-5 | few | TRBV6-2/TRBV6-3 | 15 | CASTSAWGGRRPQYF | TGTGCCAGCACCTCGGCATGGGGGGGGAGGAGACCCCAGTACTTC
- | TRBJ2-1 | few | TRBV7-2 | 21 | CASSLAQTAHGGAVPPNEQFF | TGTGCCAGCAGCTTAGCACAGACAGCCCATGGTGGTGCCGTACCTCCCAATGAGCAGTTCTTC
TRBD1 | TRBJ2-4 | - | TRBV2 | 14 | CASGTALAKNIQYF | TGTGCCAGCGGGACAGCCCTAGCCAAAAACATTCAGTACTTC
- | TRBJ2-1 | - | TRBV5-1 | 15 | CASSLDGMGYNEQFF | TGCGCCAGCAGCTTAGACGGGATGGGGTACAATGAGCAGTTCTTC
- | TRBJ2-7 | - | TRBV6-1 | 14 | CASTHERVGYEQYF | TGTGCCAGCACCCATGAAAGGGTCGGCTACGAGCAGTACTTC
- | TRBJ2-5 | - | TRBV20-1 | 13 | CSASDASGETQYF | TGCAGTGCTAGCGACGCGTCAGGGGAGACCCAGTACTTC
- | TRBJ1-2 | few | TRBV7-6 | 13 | CASSKEVNYGYTF | TGTGCCAGCAGCAAAGAGGTGAACTATGGCTACACCTTC
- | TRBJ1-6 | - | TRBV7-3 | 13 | CASSLDRPSALHF | TGTGCCAGCAGCCTCGACAGGCCCTCGGCCCTCCACTTT
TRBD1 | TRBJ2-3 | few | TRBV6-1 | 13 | CASRQGVADTQYF | TGTGCCAGCAGACAGGGGGTAGCAGATACGCAGTATTTT
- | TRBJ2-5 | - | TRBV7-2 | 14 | CASSLGFRGETQYF | TGTGCCAGCAGCTTAGGTTTCAGGGGAGAGACCCAGTACTTC
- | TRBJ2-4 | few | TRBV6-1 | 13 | CASSTIQNGIQYF | TGTGCCAGCAGCACTATACAGAACGGTATTCAGTACTTC
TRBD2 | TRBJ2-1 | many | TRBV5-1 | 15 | CASSPGLAGVWEQFF | TGCGCCAGCAGCCCGGGACTAGCGGGAGTTTGGGAGCAGTTCTTC
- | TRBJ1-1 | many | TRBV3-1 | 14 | CASSPLGMNTEAFF | TGTGCCAGCAGCCCCTTGGGTATGAACACTGAAGCTTTCTTT
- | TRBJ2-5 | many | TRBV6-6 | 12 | CASSYSYETQYF | TGTGCCAGCAGTTACTCGTATGAGACCCAGTACTTC
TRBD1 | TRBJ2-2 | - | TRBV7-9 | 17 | CASSFKAGTGITGELFF | TGTGCCAGCAGCTTTAAGGCCGGGACAGGGATCACCGGGGAGCTGTTTTTT
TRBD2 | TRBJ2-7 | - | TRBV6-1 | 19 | CASIHLPGLAGGSEYEQYF | TGTGCCAGCATTCACCTCCCGGGACTAGCGGGAGGCTCGGAATACGAGCAGTACTTC
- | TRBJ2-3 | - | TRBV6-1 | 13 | CATEPGSGDTQYF | TGTGCCACCGAGCCGGGGTCGGGGGATACGCAGTATTTT
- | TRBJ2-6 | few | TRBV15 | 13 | CATSEAGANVLTF | TGTGCCACCTCGGAGGCAGGGGCCAACGTCCTGACTTTC
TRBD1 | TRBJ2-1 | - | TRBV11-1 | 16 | CASSLVRGRSYNEQFF | TGTGCCAGCAGCTTAGTGAGGGGGCGCTCCTACAATGAGCAGTTCTTC
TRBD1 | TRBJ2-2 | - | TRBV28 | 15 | CASSTIPGGTGELFF | TGTGCCAGCAGTACTATCCCAGGGGGCACCGGGGAGCTGTTTTTT
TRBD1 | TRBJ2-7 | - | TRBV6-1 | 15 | CASNTRGQGPYEQYF | TGTGCCAGCAACACCCGCGGACAGGGGCCCTACGAGCAGTACTTC
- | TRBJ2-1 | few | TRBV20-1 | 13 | CSADGPGSNEQFF | TGCAGTGCGGACGGACCGGGGTCCAATGAGCAGTTCTTC
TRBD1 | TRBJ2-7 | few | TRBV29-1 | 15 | CSVTTGTGGLYEQYF | TGCAGCGTCACAACCGGGACAGGGGGACTCTACGAGCAGTACTTC